A selection of T cell receptor beta chains follows, all from one sample in a study of T cell responses to AZD1222 COVID-19 vaccine. Using immunoSEQ multiplex PCR, the repertoire was profiled, and TCRdb retains in-frame clones only, with some absent. The repertoire has 160,000 or so clones, 70% to 90% of them found once; the top ten carry 5.5% to 7%. Specimen: peripheral blood, collected after recovery from COVID-19. These receptors all stem from an adult who had recovered from COVID-19. Both conserved end residues are part of each CDR3. A D gene is named only where the DNA matches it firmly. Clone size is given for some rows only: seen once, a few or many times, or a class if the clone is expanded.

v_gene	d_gene	abundance	j_gene	CDR3nt	CDR3aa
TRBV29-1	NA	NA	TRBJ2-7	TGCAGCGTTTCCCAGGGGAGCCCCTACGAGCAGTACTTC	CSVSQGSPYEQYF
TRBV7-2	TRBD2	NA	TRBJ2-7	TGTGCCAGCAGCCGTGGCCTAGGAGCGGGGGGGCCTCCCTACGAGCAGTACTTC	CASSRGLGAGGPPYEQYF
TRBV19	NA	NA	TRBJ1-2	TGTGCCAGTAGTTCACCCGACTATGGCTACACCTTC	CASSSPDYGYTF
TRBV19	NA	NA	TRBJ1-6	TGTGCCACCGGTCCCGGGTATGATTCACCCCTCCACTTT	CATGPGYDSPLHF
TRBV18	NA	NA	TRBJ1-3	TGTGCCAGCTCACCAGGGATCGCAGGCATTAGAAACACCATATATTTT	CASSPGIAGIRNTIYF
TRBV19	TRBD1	once	TRBJ2-3	TGTGCCAGTAGGCCCATCCTGGCTGGCAGGGGGCGCACAGATACGCAGTATTTT	CASRPILAGRGRTDTQYF
TRBV7-2	TRBD2	once	TRBJ2-1	TGTGCCAGCAGCCCACAGGTGACTAGCGGGGGGGCCCATGAGCAGTTCTTC	CASSPQVTSGGAHEQFF
TRBV6-4	NA	NA	TRBJ1-2	TGTGCCAGCAATCCCGGGCCTCCTAACTATGGCTACACCTTC	CASNPGPPNYGYTF
TRBV27	NA	NA	TRBJ1-1	TGTGCCAGCAGTTTAGGGGGGGGTGTTGAAGCTTTCTTT	CASSLGGGVEAFF
TRBV4-1	TRBD1	NA	TRBJ1-2	TGCGCCAGCAGCCAAGATGAGGGGGCCAACTATGGCTACACCTTC	CASSQDEGANYGYTF
TRBV10-1	TRBD1	once	TRBJ1-4	TGCGCCAGCAGAGACAGGGACTACTCTACAACTAATGAAAAACTGTTTTTT	CASRDRDYSTTNEKLFF
TRBV5-4	NA	NA	TRBJ2-5	TGTGCCAGCAGCTTGGTCTCGCAAGAGACCCAGTACTTC	CASSLVSQETQYF
TRBV5-6	NA	NA	TRBJ1-1	TGTGCCAGCAGCTTCCGGGAAAACACTGAAGCTTTCTTT	CASSFRENTEAFF
TRBV5-1	TRBD1	NA	TRBJ1-6	TGCGCCAGCAGTTTCCCCTCCGGACAGGGGGCTGATTCACCCCTCCACTTT	CASSFPSGQGADSPLHF
TRBV29-1	NA	NA	TRBJ1-1	TGCAGCGTTGACGGCATGATAGAGGCAGGGGTCTTTGTCACTGAAGCTTTCTTT	CSVDGMIEAGVFVTEAFF
TRBV5-1	NA	NA	TRBJ2-5	TGCGCCAGCAGCTTGGCCGGCGGGCTTGGAGAGACCCAGTACTTC	CASSLAGGLGETQYF
TRBV29-1	NA	NA	TRBJ1-2	TGCAGCGTGGCCAGGGAGCCCGGCTATGGCTACACCTTC	CSVAREPGYGYTF
TRBV5-4	TRBD1	NA	TRBJ1-2	TGTGCCAGCAGTTGGGACAGGGAGGGGGGCTACACCTTC	CASSWDREGGYTF
TRBV28	TRBD1	few	TRBJ2-7	TGTGCCAGCAGTTCCGGACAGGGGGGATCCTACGAGCAGTACTTC	CASSSGQGGSYEQYF
TRBV3-1/TRBV3-2	NA	NA	TRBJ1-2	TGTGCCAGCAGCTCCGGGCTAACCGTGGGTGGCTACACCTTC	CASSSGLTVGGYTF
TRBV5-1	NA	NA	TRBJ2-2	TGCGCCAGCAGCTTGGGACCGGGCCAGCGGGAGCTGTTTTTT	CASSLGPGQRELFF
TRBV7-2	TRBD1	NA	TRBJ2-7	TGTGCCAGCAGCTCGGACAGGGTGTATGAGCAGTACTTC	CASSSDRVYEQYF
TRBV12-3/TRBV12-4	NA	NA	TRBJ1-2	TGTGCCAGCAGCCTCGGGTTCTATGGCTACACCTTC	CASSLGFYGYTF
TRBV3-1/TRBV3-2	TRBD2	NA	TRBJ2-7	TGTGCCAGCAGTGGACTAGCGGGGTTCTACGAGCAGTACTTC	CASSGLAGFYEQYF
TRBV15	NA	NA	TRBJ1-5	TGTGCCACCAGCAGAGATTTGGGGGTTCGGCCCCAGCATTTT	CATSRDLGVRPQHF
TRBV2	NA	NA	TRBJ2-1	TGTGCCAGCAGTGAAGAGGGGGGTAACAATGAGCAGTTCTTC	CASSEEGGNNEQFF
TRBV28	TRBD1	NA	TRBJ1-2	TGTGCCAGCAGTTTTTACTTCCTTTACCGGGACAGGGCGTATGGCTACACCTTC	CASSFYFLYRDRAYGYTF
TRBV7-8	TRBD2	NA	TRBJ2-7	TGTGCCAGCAGCCTTACTAGCGGCCCCTACGAGCAGTACTTC	CASSLTSGPYEQYF
TRBV14	NA	NA	TRBJ2-4	TGTGCCAGCAGCCAAGGTCGCAGTCCGGCCTTGAACATTCAGTACTTC	CASSQGRSPALNIQYF
TRBV19	TRBD1	NA	TRBJ1-1	TGTGCCAGTAGTAGTGTTTCGGTCTGGGAGGGGGCGAACACTGAAGCTTTCTTT	CASSSVSVWEGANTEAFF
TRBV4-2	TRBD2	few	TRBJ2-5	TGTGCCAGCAGCATCGGGACTAGCGGACAAGAGACCCAGTACTTC	CASSIGTSGQETQYF
TRBV5-8	NA	NA	TRBJ2-1	TGTGCCAGCAGCCTCTCTGGACGGGAGACCTACAATGAGCAGTTCTTC	CASSLSGRETYNEQFF
TRBV15	TRBD2	NA	TRBJ2-2	TGTGCCACCAGCAGAGAAGGACTAGCGGACCCTGGGGAGCTGTTTTTT	CATSREGLADPGELFF
TRBV15	TRBD1	NA	TRBJ1-1	TGTGCCACCAGCTGGACAGGGGATGAGACTGAAGCTTTCTTT	CATSWTGDETEAFF
TRBV3-1/TRBV3-2	NA	NA	TRBJ2-5	TGTGCCAGCAGCCAAAACAGAGGAGAGACCCAGTACTTC	CASSQNRGETQYF
TRBV3-1/TRBV3-2	NA	NA	TRBJ2-5	TGTGCCAGCAGTCCTATGCTTCAAGAGACCCAGTACTTC	CASSPMLQETQYF
TRBV28	NA	NA	TRBJ1-1	TGTGCCAGCAGTTTTTCCAGGGAAGCTTTCTTT	CASSFSREAFF
TRBV7-9	NA	NA	TRBJ1-2	TGTGCCAGCAGCTTAGCTTGGACCCTGGATGGTGGCTACACCTTC	CASSLAWTLDGGYTF
TRBV28	NA	NA	TRBJ1-6	TGTGCCAGCAGCCTGGGGGGCGCGAGAAATTCACCCCTCCACTTT	CASSLGGARNSPLHF
TRBV5-6	TRBD2	NA	TRBJ2-3	TGTGCCAGCAGCTACCTAGCGGGAGCCACGCAGTATTTT	CASSYLAGATQYF
TRBV3-1/TRBV3-2	NA	NA	TRBJ1-2	TGTGCCAGCAGCCAGAATGCCCGAGGGAACTATGGCTACACCTTC	CASSQNARGNYGYTF
TRBV2	NA	NA	TRBJ1-1	TGTGCCAGCCAATGGAAGTTCATGAACACTGAAGCTTTCTTT	CASQWKFMNTEAFF
TRBV7-9	TRBD2	NA	TRBJ2-7	TGTGCCAGCAGCTTAGCACTAGCGGGAGCCGAGATCGAGCAGTACTTC	CASSLALAGAEIEQYF
TRBV6-5	TRBD1	NA	TRBJ2-5	TGTGCCAGCAGTTACGGGACAGGGGGTACGGGAGAGACCCAGTACTTC	CASSYGTGGTGETQYF
TRBV5-6	TRBD1	once	TRBJ1-5	TGTGCCAGCAGCTTGGGACAGGGGTGGCCCCAGCATTTT	CASSLGQGWPQHF